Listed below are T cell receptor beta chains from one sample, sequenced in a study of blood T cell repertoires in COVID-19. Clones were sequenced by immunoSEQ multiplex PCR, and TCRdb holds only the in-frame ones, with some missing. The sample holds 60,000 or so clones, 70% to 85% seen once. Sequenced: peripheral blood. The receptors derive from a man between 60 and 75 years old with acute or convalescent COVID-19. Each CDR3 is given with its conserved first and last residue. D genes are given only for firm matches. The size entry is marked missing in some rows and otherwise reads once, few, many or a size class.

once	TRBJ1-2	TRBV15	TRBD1	CATLRGRGKDGYTF	TGTGCCACCCTTCGGGGCAGGGGGAAAGATGGCTACACCTTC
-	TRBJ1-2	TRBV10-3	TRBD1	CAISEPRTGGYGYTF	TGTGCCATCAGTGAGCCCCGGACAGGGGGGTATGGCTACACCTTC
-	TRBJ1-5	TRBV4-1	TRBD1	CASSPDREVQPQHF	TGCGCCAGCAGCCCGGACAGGGAGGTTCAGCCCCAGCATTTT
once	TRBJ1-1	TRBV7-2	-	CASSLDRVMNTEAFF	TGTGCCAGCAGCTTAGATCGAGTTATGAACACTGAAGCTTTCTTT
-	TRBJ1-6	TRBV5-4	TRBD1	CASSLNPGQNSPLHF	TGTGCCAGCAGCTTGAACCCGGGACAGAATTCACCCCTCCACTTT
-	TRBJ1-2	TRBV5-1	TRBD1	CASSSTGGRGYTF	TGCGCCAGCAGCTCCACAGGGGGAAGGGGCTACACCTTC
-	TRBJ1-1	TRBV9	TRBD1	CASGRQGGIAFF	TGTGCCAGCGGCAGGCAGGGGGGAATTGCTTTCTTT
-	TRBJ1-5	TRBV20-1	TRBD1	CSASLRGPVQPQHF	TGCAGTGCTAGTCTGAGGGGGCCTGTTCAGCCCCAGCATTTT
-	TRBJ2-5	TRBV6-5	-	CASRRAGGRLKTQYF	TGTGCCAGCAGGCGGGCCGGGGGGCGCTTAAAGACCCAGTACTTC
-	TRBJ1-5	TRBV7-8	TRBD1	CASSTQTGFGNQPQHF	TGTGCCAGCAGCACCCAGACAGGGTTTGGCAATCAGCCCCAGCATTTT
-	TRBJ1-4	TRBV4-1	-	CASSQETRQTEKLFF	TGCGCCAGCAGCCAAGAGACCCGACAGACGGAAAAACTGTTTTTT
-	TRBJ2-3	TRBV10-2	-	CASSGTQASSDTQYF	TGCGCCAGCAGTGGCACGCAAGCATCGTCGGATACGCAGTATTTT
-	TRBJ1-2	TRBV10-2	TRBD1	CASKFDRGGGYTF	TGCGCCAGCAAGTTTGACAGGGGAGGTGGCTACACCTTC
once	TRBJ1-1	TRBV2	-	CASSDSGRRLIMNTEAFF	TGTGCCAGCAGTGATAGTGGAAGGAGACTTATCATGAACACTGAAGCTTTCTTT
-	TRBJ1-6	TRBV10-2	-	CASKSGNEGSPLHF	TGCGCCAGCAAATCAGGGAACGAAGGATCACCCCTCCACTTT
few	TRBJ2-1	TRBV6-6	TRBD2	CASKLAGGLNEQFF	TGTGCCAGCAAGTTAGCGGGGGGGCTCAATGAGCAGTTCTTC
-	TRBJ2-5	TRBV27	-	CASSAGAGRETQYF	TGTGCCAGCAGTGCGGGTGCGGGTAGAGAGACCCAGTACTTC
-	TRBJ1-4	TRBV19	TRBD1	CASSVKQGAQEKLFF	TGTGCCAGTAGTGTTAAACAGGGGGCGCAGGAAAAACTGTTTTTT
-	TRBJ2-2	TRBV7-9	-	CASSQTGNTGELFF	TGTGCCAGCAGCCAGACTGGGAACACCGGGGAGCTGTTTTTT
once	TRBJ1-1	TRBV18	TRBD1	CASSPPRGQGATEAFF	TGTGCCAGCTCACCACCTAGAGGACAGGGGGCAACTGAAGCTTTCTTT
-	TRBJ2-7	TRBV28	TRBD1	CASSLSGTGGYEQYF	TGTGCCAGCAGTTTATCCGGGACAGGGGGCTACGAGCAGTACTTC
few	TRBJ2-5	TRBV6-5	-	CASTLEGRETQYF	TGTGCCAGCACCTTAGAGGGCCGCGAGACCCAGTACTTC
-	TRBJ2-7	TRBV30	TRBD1	CAWSKRQGARTYEQYF	TGTGCCTGGAGTAAGCGACAGGGGGCAAGAACCTACGAGCAGTACTTC
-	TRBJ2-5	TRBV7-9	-	CASSLGGLGTQYF	TGTGCCAGCAGCTTAGGGGGGCTGGGGACCCAGTACTTC
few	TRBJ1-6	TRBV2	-	CASSDDRGKNSPLHF	TGTGCCAGCAGTGACGATCGCGGGAAAAATTCACCCCTCCACTTT
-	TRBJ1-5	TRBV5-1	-	CASSSEINQPQHF	TGCGCCAGCAGCTCGGAGATTAATCAGCCCCAGCATTTT
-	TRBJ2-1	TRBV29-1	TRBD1	CSDVRGQGDEQFF	TGCAGCGACGTGAGGGGGCAAGGGGATGAGCAGTTCTTC
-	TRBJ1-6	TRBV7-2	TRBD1	CASSFSTGEGSPLHF	TGTGCCAGCAGCTTTTCGACAGGGGAGGGATCACCCCTCCACTTT
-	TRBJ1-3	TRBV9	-	CASSVESSGNTIYF	TGTGCCAGCAGCGTAGAGAGCTCTGGAAACACCATATATTTT
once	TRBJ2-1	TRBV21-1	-	CASSKVRGINEQFF	TGTGCCAGCAGCAAAGTAAGGGGAATCAATGAGCAGTTCTTC
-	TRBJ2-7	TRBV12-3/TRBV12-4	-	CASSFTYEQYF	TGTGCCAGCAGTTTTACCTACGAGCAGTACTTC
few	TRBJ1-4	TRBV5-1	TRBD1	CASSFGQGGEKLFF	TGCGCCAGCAGCTTCGGACAGGGGGGAGAAAAACTGTTTTTT
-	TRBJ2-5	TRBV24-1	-	CATSDSSQETQYF	TGTGCCACCAGTGATTCTTCCCAAGAGACCCAGTACTTC
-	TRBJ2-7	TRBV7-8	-	CASSFQGISGEQYF	TGTGCCAGCAGCTTTCAGGGAATATCGGGCGAGCAGTACTTC
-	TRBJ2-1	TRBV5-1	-	CASSYAGGEQFF	TGCGCCAGCTCCTACGCAGGTGGTGAGCAGTTCTTC
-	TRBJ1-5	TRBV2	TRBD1	CASSVPTGGSNQPQHF	TGTGCCAGCAGTGTTCCGACAGGGGGAAGCAATCAGCCCCAGCATTTT
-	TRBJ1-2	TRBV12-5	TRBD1	CASGSTGRKYGYTF	TGTGCTAGTGGTTCGACAGGGCGCAAGTATGGCTACACCTTC
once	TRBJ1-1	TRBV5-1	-	CASSLDPGWGTEAFF	TGCGCCAGCAGCTTGGATCCAGGGTGGGGCACTGAAGCTTTCTTT
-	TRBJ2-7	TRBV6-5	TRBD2	CASSYSGLAGAGEQYF	TGTGCCAGCAGTTACTCCGGACTAGCGGGGGCAGGGGAGCAGTACTTC
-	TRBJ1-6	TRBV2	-	CASDDMRSPLHF	TGTGCCAGCGATGATATGCGTTCACCCCTCCACTTT
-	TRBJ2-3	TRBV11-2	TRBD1	CASSLGLDRGIDTQYF	TGTGCCAGCAGCTTAGGGCTGGACAGGGGCATAGATACGCAGTATTTT
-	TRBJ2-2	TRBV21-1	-	CASSPGQENTGELFF	TGTGCCAGCAGTCCGGGACAGGAGAACACCGGGGAGCTGTTTTTT
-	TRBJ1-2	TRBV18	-	CASSLGGAIYGYTF	TGTGCCAGCTCACTGGGGGGGGCCATATATGGCTACACCTTC
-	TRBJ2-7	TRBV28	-	CASSFFVDSTYEQYF	TGTGCCAGCAGTTTTTTTGTAGATTCGACCTACGAGCAGTACTTC
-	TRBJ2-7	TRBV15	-	CATSRDIQGLSGEQYF	TGTGCCACCAGCAGGGACATACAGGGTCTCTCGGGTGAGCAGTACTTC
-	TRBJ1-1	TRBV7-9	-	CASSLPGNTEAFF	TGTGCCAGCAGCCTACCGGGGAACACTGAAGCTTTCTTT
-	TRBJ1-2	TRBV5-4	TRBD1	CASSTGTDYGYTF	TGTGCCAGCAGCACCGGGACAGACTATGGCTACACCTTC
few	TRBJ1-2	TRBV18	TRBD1	CASTGEYNYGYTF	TGTGCCAGCACAGGGGAATATAACTATGGCTACACCTTC
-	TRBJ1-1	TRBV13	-	CASSRRGNTEAFF	TGTGCCAGCAGCCGTAGAGGGAACACTGAAGCTTTCTTT
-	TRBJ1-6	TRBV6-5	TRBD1	CASRRQGSNSPLHF	TGTGCCAGCAGGAGACAGGGAAGCAATTCACCCCTCCACTTT
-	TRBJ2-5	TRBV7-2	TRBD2	CASSSGLTSREETQYF	TGTGCCAGCAGCTCAGGCCTGACTAGCCGGGAAGAGACCCAGTACTTC
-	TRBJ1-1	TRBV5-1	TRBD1	CASRRGTGVTEAFF	TGCGCCAGCAGGCGAGGTACAGGGGTCACTGAAGCTTTCTTT
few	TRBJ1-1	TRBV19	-	CASSIGGWSEAFF	TGTGCCAGTAGTATAGGCGGCTGGAGTGAAGCTTTCTTT
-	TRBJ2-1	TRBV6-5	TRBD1	CASSSGTANYNEQFF	TGTGCCAGCAGCTCCGGGACAGCAAACTACAATGAGCAGTTCTTC
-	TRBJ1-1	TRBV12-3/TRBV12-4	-	CASSLTYGAFF	TGTGCCAGCAGTTTAACCTACGGAGCTTTCTTT